The 26 T cell receptor beta chains presented below share a single source sample, sequenced in a study of Ad26.COV2.S vaccination and SARS-CoV-2 variants. Profiling relied on immunoSEQ multiplex PCR, and the TCRdb table lists in-frame clones only, not all of them. Of 350,000 to 550,000 clones in the sample, about 88% were seen once. Treatment given: some 20 received Ad26.COV2.S at low or high dose, single or two shots; roughly 5 received placebo; per-sample allocation not given. Sample collection was performed on day 63 after the first vaccine or placebo injection. The specimen comprised peripheral blood, sampled in a trial of Ad26.COV2.S vaccine versus placebo. The source is a person between 18 and 65 years old who received the Ad26.COV2.S COVID-19 vaccine or a placebo.

DNA of the CDR3: TGTGCCAGCAGGGTCGTTATAAGGGAGGTAAGGAGAGCTTTCTTT. This translates into CASRVVIREVRRAFF. This rearrangement joins TRBV27 to TRBJ1-1; D remains ambiguous. Trimming pared 6 bases from V and 10 bases from J, leaving 24 bases between. The CDR3 is 15 amino acids. The germline CDR1 and CDR2 sequences are MNHEY and SMNVEV (reference sequence).

This clone has just one count. The rearrangement links TRBV5-4 to TRBJ1-2; D might be TRBD1 (5 bases). The CDR3 length is 16 residues. V lost 0 bases and J 8 bases, leaving 20 bases between the germline ends. Looked up from germline, CDR1 is SGHNT and CDR2 is YYREEE (reference sequence). CDR3 region: CASSLELGTPPRGYTF. The CDR3 coding sequence is TGTGCCAGCAGCTTGGAGTTAGGGACCCCTCCACGGGGCTACACCTTC.

The chain carries TRBV9 and TRBJ1-6, with unresolved D. The CDR3 covers 15 residues. V lost 4 bases, J lost 0 bases, and 8 bases lay in between. The germline gives CDR1 SGDLS, CDR2 YYNGEE. Here the CDR3 reads CASSSPGSYNSPLHF. DNA of the CDR3: TGTGCCAGCAGCTCGCCGGGCTCCTATAATTCACCCCTCCACTTT.

This chain uses TRBV19 with TRBJ1-2; D perhaps matches TRBD1 (5 bases). The CDR3 has 15 amino acids. V was shortened by 3 bases and J by 6 bases, with 17 bases between the two germline ends. Looked up from germline, CDR1 is LNHDA and CDR2 is SQIVND (reference sequence). CDR3 DNA sequence: TGTGCCAGTAGTATTCTCTGGGGCAAAGAGGATGGCTACACCTTC. Protein sequence: CASSILWGKEDGYTF.

The chain is built from TRBV7-2 and TRBJ1-5; no clear D gene. With 2 bases removed from V and 1 base from J, the gap between germline ends came to 12 bases. CDR3 length: 16 residues. The germline V gene encodes CDR1 SGHTA and CDR2 FQGNSA. The CDR3 region is CASSLQSGPSNQPQHF. The CDR3 DNA reads TGTGCCAGCAGCTTACAATCCGGGCCCAGCAATCAGCCCCAGCATTTT.

The chain has TRBV9 and TRBJ1-4; D possibly corresponds to TRBD1 (6 bases). Trimming removed 5 bases from V and 8 bases from J, with 22 bases in between. This CDR3 region has 16 residues. Germline V gives CDR1 SGDLS, CDR2 YYNGEE. The CDR3 region has the DNA TGTGCCAGCAGTAATCCGAGGGGAGGGGGTGTCGAAAAACTGTTTTTT. It codes for CASSNPRGGGVEKLFF.

With regard to this clone: Additional DNA sequences in this sample encode the identical CDR3. The chain couples TRBV28 to TRBJ1-2; the match to TRBD1 covers 7 bases. V shed 5 bases, J shed 7 bases, and the junction held 4 bases outside the gene matches. This CDR3 has 12 amino acids. Per germline, CDR1 MDHEN and CDR2 SYDVKM. CDR3 sequence reads: CASSAQGVGYTF. The DNA of the CDR3 is TGTGCCAGCAGTGCTCAGGGGGTTGGCTACACCTTC.

This clone was seen a handful of times. The rearrangement links TRBV5-1 to TRBJ1-4; D gene uncertain. This CDR3 has 15 amino acids. Germline V gene lookup returns CDR1 SGHRS and CDR2 YFSETQ. Trimming took 4 bases from V and 4 from J, leaving 14 bases between them. The CDR3 sequence: CASSHWAGSNEKLFF. In DNA, the CDR3 is TGCGCCAGCAGCCATTGGGCGGGAAGTAATGAAAAACTGTTTTTT.

The chain has TRBV6-6 and TRBJ1-2; TRBD1 is a possible D gene (6 bases). The CDR3 loop spans 13 amino acids. V was trimmed by 6 bases and J by 2 bases, leaving 10 bases between them. Germline CDR1 is MNHNY and CDR2 is SVGAGI (reference sequence). The CDR3 nucleotides are TGTGCCAGCAGGCCTGACAGGAACTATGGCTACACCTTC. Translation: CASRPDRNYGYTF.

This chain uses TRBV12-5 with TRBJ1-2, with TRBD1 identical over 7 bases. The V and J ends lost 2 bases and 4 bases, in that order; junction bases with no gene match: 7. From germline, CDR1 is LGHNT and CDR2 FRNRAP. This CDR3 is 15 amino acids long. CDR3 protein: CASGLPRTGTYGYTF. CDR3 coding DNA: TGTGCTAGTGGTTTGCCCCGGACAGGAACCTATGGCTACACCTTC. The complete variable domain, with remaining parts taken from reference TRBV12-5 and TRBJ1-2, reads DARVTQTPRHKVTEMGQEVTMRCQPILGHNTVFWYRQTMMQGLELLAYFRNRAPLDDSGMPKDRFSAEMPDATLATLKIQPSEPRDSAVYFCASGLPRTGTYGYTFGSGTRLTVV.

This sequence joins TRBV19 and TRBJ1-2; unclear D gene. The V and J ends lost 0 bases and 9 bases respectively, with 17 bases between them. The CDR3 runs to 15 residues. Germline V gene lookup returns CDR1 LNHDA and CDR2 SQIVND (reference sequence). The CDR3 DNA follows: TGTGCCAGTAGTATAGACCCACGGACGGATTTACGCTACACCTTC. It yields the protein CASSIDPRTDLRYTF.

V usage is TRBV7-2 and J usage is TRBJ2-3, with 8 bases fitting TRBD1. Germline trimming cut 3 bases from V and 1 base from J; bases unmatched to any gene: 3. This CDR3 region has 15 residues. CDR1 SGHTA and CDR2 FQGNSA come from the germline V gene. The CDR3 DNA follows: TGTGCCAGCAGCTTTGGACAGGGCGGCACAGATACGCAGTATTTT. Translated, it gives CASSFGQGGTDTQYF. Looking up the rest from reference TRBV7-2 and TRBJ2-3 gives the full variable domain: GAGVSQSPSNKVTEKGKDVELRCDPISGHTALYWYRQSLGQGLEFLIYFQGNSAPDKSGLPSDRFSAERTGGSVSTLTIQRTQQEDSAVYLCASSFGQGGTDTQYFGPGTRLTVL.

DNA for the CDR3: TGTGCCAGCAGCCATAACAGGGGGCCCCTCCTTAGGTACGAGCAGTACTTC. This encodes CASSHNRGPLLRYEQYF. This sequence joins TRBV3-1 (or the pseudogene TRBV3-2) and TRBJ2-7, with 9 bases aligning to TRBD1. The CDR3 covers 17 residues. V gave up 3 bases and J gave up 4 bases; unmatched junction bases: 13. In germline, CDR1 is LGHDT, CDR2 YNNKEL (reference sequence).

This clone was counted only a few times. V usage is TRBV4-1 and J usage is TRBJ1-2; no firm D call. V dropped 3 bases and J dropped 4 bases, with 15 bases sitting between them. The CDR3 is 15 amino acids. Germline CDR1 and CDR2: MGHRA and YSYEKL. The CDR3 here is CASSQPTAASYGYTF. Written as DNA, the CDR3 is TGCGCCAGCAGCCAGCCCACTGCGGCAAGCTATGGCTACACCTTC.

Note on this clone: Its ends do not fully match the called genes, so a read error is possible. V gene TRBV15 combines with J gene TRBJ1-2; D unresolved. The CDR3 consists of 14 residues. In germline, CDR1 is LNHNV, CDR2 YYDKDF (reference sequence). The CDR3 nucleotides read TGTGCCACCAGCAGAGGACTATCGCAGACACGCTACGCCTTC. Protein: CATSRGLSQTRYAF.

V and J are TRBV4-3 and TRBJ1-3; D not certain. The CDR3 extends over 16 amino acids. CDR1 LGHNA and CDR2 YSLEER come from the germline V gene. Trimming took off 0 bases at V and 4 bases at J, with 13 bases between the two ends. In nucleotides, the CDR3 is TGCGCCAGCAGCCAAGATAGGCACCGAGGGGGAAACACCATATATTTT. The encoded protein is CASSQDRHRGGNTIYF.

This clone was observed once. V is TRBV2 and J is TRBJ2-1; 10 bases align to TRBD2. The V and J ends lost 6 bases and 2 bases, in that order; junction bases with no gene match: 4. Germline lookup yields CDR1 SNHLY and CDR2 FYNNEI. This CDR3 is 15 amino acids long. In DNA form, the CDR3 reads TGTGCCAGCAGATCGAGCGGGGGGGCCTACAATGAGCAGTTCTTC. Protein: CASRSSGGAYNEQFF. Combining the CDR3 with reference TRBV2 and TRBJ2-1 gives the whole variable domain EPEVTQTPSHQVTQMGQEVILRCVPISNHLYFYWYRQILGQKVEFLVSFYNNEISEKSEIFDDQFSVERPDGSNFTLKIRSTKLEDSAMYFCASRSSGGAYNEQFFGPGTRLTVL.

For this clone: The sample has other DNA sequences that encode this CDR3 too. The V call is TRBV7-9, the J call TRBJ1-2; 7 nucleotides align to TRBD1. Looked up from germline, CDR1 is SEHNR and CDR2 is FQNEAQ (reference sequence). Trimming removed 5 bases from V and 4 bases from J; junction bases left unmatched: 7. The CDR3 loop spans 14 amino acids. The CDR3 spells CASSPRGGAYGYTF. CDR3 DNA sequence: TGTGCCAGCAGCCCCCGAGGGGGCGCCTATGGCTACACCTTC.

CDR3 protein: CASSIRTSGGPGGQFF. For the CDR3, the DNA is TGTGCCAGTAGTATTAGGACTAGCGGGGGACCCGGGGGGCAGTTCTTC. This chain joins TRBV19 and TRBJ2-1, with 13 nucleotides matching TRBD2. The CDR3 has 16 amino acids. V was pared by 3 bases and J by 12 bases, with 11 bases of the junction left unmatched. Germline CDR1 is LNHDA and CDR2 is SQIVND (reference sequence).

The chain joins TRBV3-1 (or the pseudogene TRBV3-2) to TRBJ2-2; 7 nucleotides agree with TRBD1. V was pared by 4 bases and J by 3 bases, with 11 bases of the junction left unmatched. There are 17 residues in the CDR3. The germline V gene has CDR1 LGHDT and CDR2 YNNKEL (reference sequence). The CDR3 bases are TGTGCCAGCAGCCCCCGACAGGGTTTTTCGGACACCGGGGAGCTGTTTTTT. As protein: CASSPRQGFSDTGELFF.

This chain links TRBV5-4 with TRBJ2-3; weak D call: TRBD2 (5 bases). V lost 1 base and J 0 bases, leaving 18 bases between the germline ends. Germline V lookup: CDR1 SGHNT, CDR2 YYREEE (reference sequence). This CDR3 has 18 residues. The CDR3 sequence is CASSLSHLRAASTDTQYF. The CDR3, as DNA: TGTGCCAGCAGCTTGTCCCATTTGCGGGCCGCTAGCACAGATACGCAGTATTTT.

The chain has TRBV28 and TRBJ1-4; D not certain. The germline V gene has CDR1 MDHEN and CDR2 SYDVKM. The CDR3 loop spans 12 amino acids. V shed 5 bases and J shed 7 bases, with 8 bases lying between them. CDR3: CASSGGIEKLFF. The CDR3 nucleotides are TGTGCCAGCAGTGGAGGGATTGAAAAACTGTTTTTT.

This clone was seen a few times. This chain uses TRBV27 with TRBJ1-5, with D possibly being TRBD1 (5 bases). The CDR3 length is 15 residues. Trimming left V 2 bases short and J 4 bases short, with 12 bases between. CDR1 and CDR2 from the germline V gene are MNHEY and SMNVEV (reference sequence). CDR3 bases: TGTGCCAGCAGTTTACAAGGGGTAACTAATCAGCCCCAGCATTTT. It is translated as CASSLQGVTNQPQHF.

V gene TRBV7-9 combines with J gene TRBJ2-7, with D maybe TRBD2 (6 bases). Between the trimmed V and J ends, which lost 5 bases and 2 bases, there was a span of 13 bases. Germline V gene sequence: CDR1 SEHNR, CDR2 FQNEAQ (reference sequence). The CDR3 contains 14 residues. For the CDR3, the DNA is TGTGCCAGCAGCGGGGACTTCCTACCCTACGAGCAGTACTTC. This translates into CASSGDFLPYEQYF.

CDR3: CASSLGTGYTHEQYV. CDR3 sequence (DNA): TGTGCCAGCAGCTTAGGGACAGGGTATACCCACGAGCAGTACGTC. This sequence joins TRBV7-2 and TRBJ2-7, with 8 positions matching TRBD1. Germline CDR1 is SGHTA and CDR2 is FQGNSA. The V gene end was trimmed by 1 base and the J gene end by 5 bases; junction bases not matched to a gene: 7. The CDR3 is made up of 15 amino acids.

For the CDR3, the DNA is TGTGCCAGCAGTCGGGACGTCCGGGACGGCTACACCTTC. Its translation: CASSRDVRDGYTF. The rearrangement links TRBV5-4 to TRBJ1-2; possibly TRBD1 for D (5 bases). The CDR3 is 13 amino acids. CDR1 is SGHNT, CDR2 YYREEE, per germline (reference sequence). Deletions cut 5 bases from V and 8 bases from J, with 16 bases between.